These 8 T cell receptor beta chains originate from one sample sequenced in a study of blood T cells in healthy people across ages. The use of a sample-barcoded 5' primer and a J-beta primer mix characterized a second PCR of about 7 to 12 cycles. TCRdb recomputed calls from the 5' RACE reads with MiXCR, one row per CDR3 protein. The sample shows some 880,000 distinct CDR3 sequences, roughly 40% of them seen only once. Input material: blood. The receptors were gathered from a man aged 18 to 30 in good health.

The chain carries TRBV10-3 and TRBJ2-5, with a possible D match to TRBD2 (7 bases). V lost 10 bases and J 2 bases, leaving 26 bases between the germline ends. Per the germline V gene, CDR1 is ENHRY and CDR2 is SYGVKD. The CDR3 has 17 amino acids. CDR3 region: CATRGGAGALFQETQYF. The CDR3 DNA reads TGTGCCACCAGGGGCGGGGCGGGGGCCCTCTTTCAAGAGACCCAGTACTTC.

The genes are TRBV28 and TRBJ2-5; D not resolved. This CDR3 region has 15 residues. Looked up from germline, CDR1 is MDHEN and CDR2 is SYDVKM. V dropped 4 bases and J dropped 4 bases, with 16 bases sitting between them. This chain's CDR3 is CASSSITVSRETQYF. The CDR3 DNA reads as TGTGCCAGCAGTTCCATAACAGTGTCCCGAGAGACCCAGTACTTC.

Notes on this clonotype: A much larger clone sits a single nucleotide away, making a read error possible. V and J are TRBV20-1 and TRBJ2-3; no clear D gene. CDR3 size: 13 residues. Per germline, CDR1 DFQATT and CDR2 SNEGSKA (reference sequence). Trimming removed 7 bases from V and 6 bases from J, with 17 bases in between. CDR3 sequence (DNA): TGCAGTGTTAGTTATAGGACGAGGGATACGCAGTATTTT. This gives the protein CSVSYRTRDTQYF.

Many counts were recorded for this clonotype. The CDR3 DNA reads TGTGCCAGCAGTTCCCCACAACAGGGTTACAATGAGCAGTTCTTC. Amino acid sequence: CASSSPQQGYNEQFF. The chain employs TRBV6-5 and TRBJ2-1; a possible D gene is TRBD1 (6 bases). The CDR3 has 15 residues. Trimming took 4 bases from V and 4 from J, leaving 14 bases between them. The V gene's germline CDR1 is MNHEY and CDR2 SVGAGI.

The table lists this clonotype with a few counts. This chain links TRBV7-2 with TRBJ2-5; D gene ambiguous. Per germline, CDR1 SGHTA and CDR2 FQGNSA. CDR3 length: 16 residues. V was pared by 4 bases and J by 1 base, with 16 bases between. In DNA form, the CDR3 reads TGTGCCAGCAGCTCAGCAGTGAATACACCCCAAGAGACCCAGTACTTC. It codes for CASSSAVNTPQETQYF.

The chain is built from TRBV20-1 and TRBJ1-2; 8 nucleotides agree with TRBD1. The CDR3 loop spans 15 amino acids. Losses at the gene ends were 5 bases for V and 5 bases for J; bases not matched to a gene: 13. CDR1 DFQATT and CDR2 SNEGSKA come from the germline V gene (reference sequence). The CDR3 spells CSAVPLTGEGYGYTF. The CDR3 DNA sequence: TGCAGTGCTGTTCCTCTGACAGGGGAAGGTTATGGCTACACCTTC.

This clonotype showed up just a few times. The chain carries TRBV30 and TRBJ2-5; maybe TRBD1 (6 bases). This CDR3 contains 11 residues. The germline CDR1 and CDR2 sequences are GTSNPN and SVGIG (reference sequence). V was pared by 3 bases and J by 11 bases, with 13 bases between. CDR3 loop: CAWRDRDKQYF. In DNA, the CDR3 is TGTGCCTGGAGGGACCGGGACAAGCAGTACTTC.

This clonotype has a single count. This chain uses TRBV12-3 or TRBV12-4 with TRBJ1-3; no clear D. This CDR3 has 12 residues. V was cut by 5 bases and J by 10 bases, with 12 bases left in between. The CDR3 DNA reads as TGTGCCAGCAGTCACTTTGGCTGGACCATATATTTT. Translating gives CASSHFGWTIYF.